A single sample gave rise to the 28 T cell receptor beta chains below, sequenced in a study of T cells in Graves' hyperthyroidism and ophthalmopathy. It was RNA transcripts that yielded the amplified TCR beta CDR3 regions. A first-round RT-PCR of the TCR CDR3 used the HTBI primer set. MiXCR, applied by TCRdb to the multiplex PCR reads, yields one record per CDR3 protein. The sample has over 500,000 distinct CDR3 sequences, 40% to 50% seen once; the top ten hold about 43%. The sample consisted of peripheral blood or thyroid tissue (not recorded which). The receptors shown here come from an adult woman with Graves' disease, either hyperthyroidism or ophthalmopathy (not recorded which).

The chain recombines TRBV20-1 with TRBJ1-5; maybe TRBD1 (6 bases). V was pared by 6 bases and J by 7 bases, with 16 bases between. CDR1 is DFQATT and CDR2 is SNEGSKA in the germline V gene (reference sequence). This CDR3 is built from 13 residues. CDR3 DNA sequence: TGCAGTGCACCCAACAGGGTTGGGCAGCCCCAGCATTTT. Translation gives CSAPNRVGQPQHF.

The chain is built from TRBV7-2 and TRBJ2-5; D may be TRBD1 (6 bases). The J call may be mistaken, given a closer DNA end match to TRBJ2-7. Germline CDR1 is SGHTA and CDR2 is FQGNSA. The CDR3 has 14 amino acids. The CDR3 protein is CASSPSQGIYEQYF. CDR3 DNA: TGTGCCAGCAGCCCTTCTCAGGGGATCTACGAGCAGTACTTC.

The chain carries TRBV5-1 and TRBJ1-2, with D perhaps matching TRBD1 (5 bases). The CDR3 is 15 residues long. The germline V gene encodes CDR1 SGHRS and CDR2 YFSETQ. The germline V and J ends were trimmed by 1 base and 2 bases, with 12 bases remaining between them. The CDR3 spells CASSLLGRTNYGYTF. The CDR3 coding sequence is TGCGCCAGCAGCTTGTTGGGGCGTACGAACTATGGCTACACCTTC. The variable domain in full, with the rest retrieved from reference TRBV5-1 and TRBJ1-2, is KAGVTQTPRYLIKTRGQQVTLSCSPISGHRSVSWYQQTPGQGLQFLFEYFSETQRNKGNFPGRFSGRQFSNSRSEMNVSTLELGDSALYLCASSLLGRTNYGYTFGSGTRLTVV.

The sample holds many counts of this clonotype. The V call is TRBV7-9, the J call TRBJ1-1; 7 nucleotides agree with TRBD1. CDR3 size: 14 residues. CDR1 is SEHNR and CDR2 is FQNEAQ in the germline V gene (reference sequence). The ends lost 3 bases at V and 0 bases at J; junction bases unmatched: 1. CDR3 sequence (DNA): TGTGCCAGCAGCTTGGGACAGTTGAACACTGAAGCTTTCTTT. It yields the protein CASSLGQLNTEAFF.

The CDR3 sequence: CASSPPAIRTLHF. CDR3 nucleotides: TGTGCCAGCTCACCTCCTGCCATTAGGACCCTCCACTTT. This sequence joins TRBV18 and TRBJ1-6; D is undetermined. V lost 3 bases to trimming and J lost 14 bases, with 14 bases between them. The CDR3 is made up of 13 amino acids. CDR1 and CDR2 from the germline V gene are KGHSH and LQKENI.

A few counts support this clonotype. The gene calls are TRBV24-1 and TRBJ2-3, with TRBD1 matching over 7 bases. J gave up 1 base and V 4 bases, and 7 bases lay outside the gene matches. Looked up from germline, CDR1 is KGHDR and CDR2 is SFDVKD. The CDR3 covers 16 residues. The CDR3 region has the DNA TGTGCCACCAGTGAAAGGCGGACAGGACGCACAGATACGCAGTATTTT. It encodes CATSERRTGRTDTQYF.

The rearrangement uses TRBV5-1 and TRBJ1-4, with TRBD1 as a possible D gene (5 bases). The CDR3 sequence is 14 residues long. The V end was cut by 1 base, the J end by 8 bases, with 12 bases between. Germline V gives CDR1 SGHRS, CDR2 YFSETQ. The CDR3 bases are TGCGCCAGCAGCTTGTGGGGCGTTCGGGAAAAACTGTTTTTT. Translation: CASSLWGVREKLFF.

The chain's CDR3 is CSARDRARGNTIYF. For the CDR3, the DNA is TGCAGTGCTAGAGATAGGGCAAGAGGAAACACCATATATTTT. The genes are TRBV20-1 and TRBJ1-3; no clear D. CDR1 and CDR2 from the germline V gene are DFQATT and SNEGSKA (reference sequence). This CDR3 comprises 14 residues. The V end was cut by 0 bases, the J end by 4 bases, with 10 bases between.

This chain uses TRBV7-2 with TRBJ1-2, with TRBD1 matching 8 bases. Per germline, CDR1 SGHTA and CDR2 FQGNSA. V lost 2 bases and J lost 8; bases outside the gene matches: 4. This CDR3 spans 13 amino acids. The CDR3 region has the DNA TGTGCCAGCAGCTTACCAGGGGGCGACGGCTACACCTTC. Translation gives CASSLPGGDGYTF.

To note about this clonotype: A single base separates this from a much larger clone, so it may be a read error. The chain combines TRBV4-1 with TRBJ1-2; no clear D gene. Germline V gene data show CDR1 as MGHRA and CDR2 as YSYEKL. The CDR3 consists of 17 residues. This chain's CDR3 is CASSQDSTPAPGHGCTF. The CDR3 region has the DNA TGCGCCAGCAGCCAAGATAGTACCCCGGCGCCTGGCCATGGCTGCACCTTC.

This chain connects TRBV29-1 to TRBJ1-2; the D gene is possibly TRBD1 (5 bases). The CDR3 has 12 residues. Germline values: CDR1 SQVTM, CDR2 ANQGSEA. V lost 3 bases, J lost 7 bases, and 12 bases lay in between. The CDR3 nucleotides are TGCAGCGTTGAGGGGTCGGGGGGTGGCTACACCTTC. Protein sequence: CSVEGSGGGYTF.

The chain uses TRBV20-1 and TRBJ2-2, with D possibly TRBD2 on 7 matching bases. Looked up from germline, CDR1 is DFQATT and CDR2 is SNEGSKA (reference sequence). The CDR3 consists of 15 residues. Trimming took 3 bases from V and 3 from J, leaving 14 bases between them. The CDR3: CSASRGGGHTGELFF. The CDR3 DNA sequence: TGCAGTGCTAGTAGAGGGGGGGGGCACACCGGGGAGCTGTTTTTT.

The sample holds many counts of this clonotype. The chain has TRBV7-2 and TRBJ2-5, with D hard to call. The germline V and J ends were trimmed by 5 bases and 5 bases, with 15 bases remaining between them. The CDR3 loop spans 14 amino acids. Germline CDR1 reads SGHTA; CDR2 reads FQGNSA. CDR3 nucleotide sequence: TGTGCCAGCAGCCGCCAGGCGAACCCTGAGACCCAGTACTTC. This translates into CASSRQANPETQYF.

This clonotype was counted at least ten times. The genes are TRBV29-1 and TRBJ1-5; D is possibly TRBD1 (6 bases). Between the trimmed V and J ends, which lost 0 bases and 5 bases, there was a span of 11 bases. CDR1 and CDR2 (germline): SQVTM, ANQGSEA. The CDR3 sequence is 14 residues long. The CDR3 DNA reads TGCAGCGTTGAAGAGGGGGCAGGGGATCAGCCCCAGCATTTT. Its protein is CSVEEGAGDQPQHF.

The CDR3 loop reads CSVERGAGLETQYF. For the CDR3, the DNA is TGCAGCGTTGAACGCGGAGCCGGCCTGGAGACCCAGTACTTC. The V and J genes are TRBV29-1 and TRBJ2-5, with no clear D. The length of the CDR3 is 14 residues. Germline CDR1 SQVTM, CDR2 ANQGSEA. The ends were cut back, 2 bases at V and 5 bases at J, with 15 bases in the middle.

The sample holds many counts of this clonotype. The V and J genes are TRBV5-6 and TRBJ1-2; D remains unclear. The CDR3 totals 15 residues. V lost 2 bases and J lost 8, with 19 bases in between. Germline V gene sequence: CDR1 SGHDT, CDR2 YYEEEE. CDR3 sequence reads: CASSFWIVWGDGYTF. The CDR3 DNA follows: TGTGCCAGCAGCTTTTGGATCGTATGGGGAGACGGCTACACCTTC.

This clonotype was seen ten or more times. The rearrangement joins TRBV5-6 to TRBJ2-7; D gene ambiguous. Germline CDR1 is SGHDT and CDR2 is YYEEEE. V was shortened by 0 bases and J by 6 bases, with 13 bases between the two germline ends. The CDR3 is 14 residues long. This CDR3 is CASSLGWGSSEQYF. CDR3 bases: TGTGCCAGCAGCTTGGGTTGGGGATCAAGCGAGCAGTACTTC.

The chain joins TRBV29-1 to TRBJ1-1; TRBD1 matches at 7 bases. The CDR3 is made up of 14 amino acids. The germline gives CDR1 SQVTM, CDR2 ANQGSEA. Unmatched junction bases numbered 11, after V lost 8 bases and J lost 2 bases. The DNA of the CDR3 is TGCAGCTTAGAAGGGGGCAGCCCCAACACTGAAGCTTTCTTT. Translated: CSLEGGSPNTEAFF.

The chain is built from TRBV7-2 and TRBJ2-7; 7 bases are a match to TRBD2. The assigned J gene may be wrong: the sequence end matches TRBJ2-1 better. The CDR3 loop spans 12 amino acids. Germline-derived CDR1 and CDR2 are SGHTA and FQGNSA. The CDR3, as DNA: TGTGCCTGGAATCGCGGGAGTCTTGAGCAGTTCTTC. Amino acid sequence: CAWNRGSLEQFF.

The V call is TRBV7-9, the J call TRBJ1-5; D is ambiguous. CDR1 and CDR2 from the germline V gene are SEHNR and FQNEAQ (reference sequence). The CDR3 is 13 amino acids. Trimming took off 2 bases at V and 5 bases at J, with 7 bases between the two ends. CDR3 DNA: TGTGCCAGCAGCTTAACAGAGGATCAGCCCCAGCATTTT. Its translation: CASSLTEDQPQHF.

This chain connects TRBV2 to TRBJ2-1, with 7 positions matching TRBD2. The germline gives CDR1 SNHLY, CDR2 FYNNEI. The trim removed 4 bases at V and 1 base at J, leaving 4 bases unmatched. CDR3 length: 15 residues. Here the CDR3 reads CASSVQRGSYNEQFF. The CDR3 nucleotides read TGTGCCAGCAGTGTGCAGCGGGGATCCTACAATGAGCAGTTCTTC.

The V call is TRBV20-1, the J call TRBJ1-3, with 7 bases matching TRBD1. CDR1 and CDR2 (germline): DFQATT, SNEGSKA (reference sequence). The V and J ends lost 6 bases and 4 bases, in that order; junction bases with no gene match: 6. This CDR3 comprises 13 residues. Here the CDR3 DNA reads TGCAGTGCCCTCGGGACAGACGGAAACACCATATATTTT. This encodes CSALGTDGNTIYF.

This clonotype was detected many times. V is TRBV24-1 and J is TRBJ2-6, with a tentative D call TRBD2 (5 bases). The CDR3 is 17 amino acids. Trimming stripped 5 bases from V and 0 bases from J, with 13 bases between. Germline V gene sequence: CDR1 KGHDR, CDR2 SFDVKD. The CDR3 DNA follows: TGTGCCACCAGTGGCCAGGACTCAACCTCTGGGGCCAACGTCCTGACTTTC. Translating gives CATSGQDSTSGANVLTF.

V is TRBV10-2 and J is TRBJ2-5, with 8 bases lining up with TRBD2. V shed 7 bases, J shed 12 bases, and the junction held 16 bases outside the gene matches. Germline CDR1 is WSHSY and CDR2 is SAAADI. The CDR3 consists of 14 residues. The CDR3 loop reads CASTGGADGTFEYF. For the CDR3, the DNA is TGCGCCAGCACGGGGGGGGCAGATGGGACTTTTGAGTACTTC.

V gene TRBV7-8 combines with J gene TRBJ1-5; perhaps TRBD1 as D (6 bases). The CDR3 is made up of 16 amino acids. Per germline, CDR1 SGHVS and CDR2 FQNEAQ. The ends were cut back, 4 bases at V and 0 bases at J, with 13 bases in the middle. The CDR3 DNA sequence: TGTGCCAGCAGCTGGAGGGGGGGGACTAGCAATCAGCCCCAGCATTTT. Translation: CASSWRGGTSNQPQHF.

Concerning this clonotype: At one end, the junction sequence differs from germline, possibly due to a read error. The V and J genes are TRBV2 and TRBJ2-2, with 7 bases that match TRBD2. Germline values: CDR1 SNHLY, CDR2 FYNNEI. This CDR3 spans 16 amino acids. The CDR3 loop is CARGLADLSNTGELLF. CDR3 DNA: TGTGCCAGGGGGCTAGCGGACTTATCGAACACCGGGGAGCTGCTTTTT. Together with reference TRBV2 and TRBJ2-2, the CDR3 gives the full variable domain: EPEVTQTPSHQVTQMGQEVILRCVPISNHLYFYWYRQILGQKVEFLVSFYNNEISEKSEIFDDQFSVERPDGSNFTLKIRSTKLEDSAMYFCARGLADLSNTGELLFGEGSRLTVL.

This clonotype was recorded once. At one end the junction does not follow the germline gene, possibly because of a read error. The chain couples TRBV29-1 to TRBJ2-6; 8 bases fit TRBD1. CDR1 and CDR2 (germline): SQVTM, ANQGSEA. CDR3 size: 12 residues. DNA of the CDR3: TGCAGCGTTCAGGGGGCTGGGCGGACTGAAGCTTTC. Protein: CSVQGAGRTEAF.

The chain is built from TRBV10-2 and TRBJ2-7; either TRBD1 or TRBD2 may supply D (6 bases each). CDR1 and CDR2 (germline): WSHSY, SAAADI. Trimming removed 6 bases from V and 3 bases from J, with 21 bases in between. The CDR3 covers 16 residues. CDR3 protein: CASRLTWGARSYEQYF. The DNA of the CDR3 is TGCGCCAGCAGGCTAACCTGGGGGGCGCGGAGCTACGAGCAGTACTTC.